This T cell receptor (beta chain) is from a study of cytomegalovirus exposure and HLA in healthy donors. Study results and caveats: Within a later analysis, the majority of CMV-associated TCR beta chains appeared HLA-restricted. Later analysis identified a missense DCLRE1C variant that was linked to TCR beta V- and J-gene trimming. Follow-up analysis found HLA locus-dependent TCR association rates, highest for DRB1 and lowest for HLA-C.

Trimming stripped 0 bases from V and 2 bases from J, with 14 bases between. CDR1 LGHNA and CDR2 YNFKEQ come from the germline V gene. This CDR3 is 16 amino acids long. This clone has just a few counts. Its cognate antigen is unknown. The PCR employed 60 Vbeta primers together with 13 Jbeta primers. Sequencing used immunoSEQ multiplex PCR; TCRdb keeps in-frame clones, though not all of them. Of 120,000 to 150,000 clones listed, around 79% were seen once; the top ten hold around 6.7%. Sequenced material: PBMCs. The chain links TRBV4-2 to TRBJ2-7, with no clear D. The sequence was collected from a woman between 40 and 55 years old in good health and CMV-seropositive. CDR3 nucleotide sequence: TGTGCCAGCAGCCAAGAGAACAGACAAATTACCTACGAGCAGTACTTC. It encodes CASSQENRQITYEQYF.